This TCR beta chain was found in a study of cytomegalovirus exposure and HLA in healthy donors. Assay: immunoSEQ multiplex PCR; the TCRdb copy retains only in-frame clones and omits some. Of a few hundred thousand clones detected, nearly 90% appear once; the ten largest clones hold 0.37%. Germline V lookup: CDR1 MDHEN, CDR2 SYDVKM. The CDR3 is 13 residues long. Trimming removed 4 bases at V and 6 bases at J, with 11 bases between. Concerning this clone: The antigen is undetermined.

The study, taken as a whole, reports: First-cohort TCR clusters tended to co-occur in the 90 to 150 validation repertoires, a later analysis found. The study flagged around 160 TCR beta chains as cytomegalovirus-associated. Cytomegalovirus status, reportedly, was diagnosed with high specificity and sensitivity by the classifier.

The sequence was collected from a woman in her late teens or twenties in good health and CMV-seronegative. Source material: PBMCs. The V call is TRBV28, the J call TRBJ2-3; D gene unclear. CDR3 amino acids: CASSSTGSDTQYF. CDR3 coding DNA: TGTGCCAGCAGTTCAACCGGGTCCGATACGCAGTATTTT.